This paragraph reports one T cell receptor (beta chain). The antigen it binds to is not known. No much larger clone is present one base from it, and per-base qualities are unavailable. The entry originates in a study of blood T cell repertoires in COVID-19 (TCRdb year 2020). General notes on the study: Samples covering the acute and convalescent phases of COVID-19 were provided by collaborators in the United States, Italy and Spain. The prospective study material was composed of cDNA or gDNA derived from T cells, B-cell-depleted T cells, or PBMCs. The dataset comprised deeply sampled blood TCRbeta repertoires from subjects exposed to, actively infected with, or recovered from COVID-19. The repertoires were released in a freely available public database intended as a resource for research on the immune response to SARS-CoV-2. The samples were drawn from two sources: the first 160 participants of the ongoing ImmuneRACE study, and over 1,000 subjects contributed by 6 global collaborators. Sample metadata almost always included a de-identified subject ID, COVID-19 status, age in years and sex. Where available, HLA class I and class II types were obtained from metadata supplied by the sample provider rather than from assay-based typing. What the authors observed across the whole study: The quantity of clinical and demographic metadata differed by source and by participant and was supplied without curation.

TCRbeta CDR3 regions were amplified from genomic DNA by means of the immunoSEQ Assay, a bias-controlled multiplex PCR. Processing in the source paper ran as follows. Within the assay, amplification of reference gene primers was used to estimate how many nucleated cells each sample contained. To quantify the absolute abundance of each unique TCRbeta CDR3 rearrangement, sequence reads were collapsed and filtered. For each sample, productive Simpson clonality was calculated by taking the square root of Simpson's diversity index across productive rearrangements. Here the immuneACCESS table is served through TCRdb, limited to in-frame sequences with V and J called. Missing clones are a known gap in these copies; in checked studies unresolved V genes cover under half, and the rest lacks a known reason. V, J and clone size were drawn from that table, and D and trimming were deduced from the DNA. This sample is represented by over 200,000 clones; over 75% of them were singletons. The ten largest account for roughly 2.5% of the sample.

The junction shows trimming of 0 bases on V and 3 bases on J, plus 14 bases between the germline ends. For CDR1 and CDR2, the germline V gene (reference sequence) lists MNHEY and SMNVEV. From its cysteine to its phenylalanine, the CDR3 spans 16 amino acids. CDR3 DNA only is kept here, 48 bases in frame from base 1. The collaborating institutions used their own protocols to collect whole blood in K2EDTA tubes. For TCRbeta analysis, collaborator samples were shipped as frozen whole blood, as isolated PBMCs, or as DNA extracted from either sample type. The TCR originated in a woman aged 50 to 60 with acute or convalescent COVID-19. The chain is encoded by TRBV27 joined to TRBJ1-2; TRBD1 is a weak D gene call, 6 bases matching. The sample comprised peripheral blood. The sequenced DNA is TGTGCCAGCAGTTTATCGACAGGAGCCCTGGACTATGGCTACACCTTC. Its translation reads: CASSLSTGALDYGYTF.